A single sample gave rise to the 25 T cell receptor beta chains below, sequenced in a study of blood T cell repertoires in COVID-19. TCRdb's table, derived via immunoSEQ multiplex PCR, lists solely in-frame clones and lacks some. The data contain some 280,000 clones, more than 80% of them singletons. Sequencing was done on a sample of peripheral blood. These receptors were taken from a woman between 25 and 40 years old with active or convalescent COVID-19.

The genes are TRBV29-1 and TRBJ1-2, with D perhaps matching TRBD1 (5 bases). The ends were cut back, 3 bases at V and 2 bases at J, with 13 bases in the middle. This CDR3 spans 14 amino acids. Germline-derived CDR1 and CDR2 are SQVTM and ANQGSEA. This CDR3 is CSVEGRLGNYGYTF. The CDR3 coding sequence is TGCAGCGTTGAGGGGCGCTTGGGGAACTATGGCTACACCTTC.

The rearrangement joins TRBV6-5 to TRBJ1-5; no definite D call. The CDR3 length is 13 residues. CDR1 is MNHEY, CDR2 SVGAGI, per germline. Trimming cost V 8 bases and J 3 bases, with 11 bases left between them. DNA of the CDR3: TGTGCCAGCTTGAACGGGAACAATCAGCCCCAGCATTTT. Protein: CASLNGNNQPQHF.

This sequence joins TRBV5-8 and TRBJ1-2; the match to TRBD1 covers 8 bases. CDR1 is SGHTS and CDR2 is YDEGEE in the germline V gene. Unmatched junction bases numbered 6, after V lost 2 bases and J lost 3 bases. The length of the CDR3 is 15 residues. CDR3 protein: CASSLSRGPHYGYTF. CDR3 coding DNA: TGTGCCAGCAGCTTAAGCAGGGGGCCCCACTATGGCTACACCTTC.

This rearrangement joins TRBV15 to TRBJ1-3, with 9 bases fitting TRBD1. From germline, CDR1 is LNHNV and CDR2 YYDKDF (reference sequence). The CDR3 runs 14 residues. V lost 3 bases to trimming and J lost 3 bases; unmatched junction nucleotides: 0. The CDR3 DNA follows: TGTGCCACCAGCAGGGACAGGGGTGGAAACACCATATATTTT. Amino acids: CATSRDRGGNTIYF.

The chain joins TRBV2 to TRBJ1-4; D is ambiguous. Between the trimmed V and J ends, which lost 8 bases and 8 bases, there was a span of 9 bases. This CDR3 is 11 amino acids long. CDR1 and CDR2 from the germline V gene are SNHLY and FYNNEI. CDR3 residues: CASAVGEKLFF. The CDR3 DNA reads as TGTGCCAGCGCGGTTGGGGAAAAACTGTTTTTT. The full variable domain, rest sourced from reference TRBV2 and TRBJ1-4, is EPEVTQTPSHQVTQMGQEVILRCVPISNHLYFYWYRQILGQKVEFLVSFYNNEISEKSEIFDDQFSVERPDGSNFTLKIRSTKLEDSAMYFCASAVGEKLFFGSGTQLSVL.

The J gene is TRBJ1-4, the V gene TRBV2; TRBD1 matches 8 bases. The CDR3 totals 15 residues. With 6 bases clipped from V and 4 bases from J, the junction kept 7 bases outside the gene matches. Looked up from germline, CDR1 is SNHLY and CDR2 is FYNNEI. The CDR3 nucleotides are TGTGCCAGCAGGACGACAGGGGTGGGTAATGAAAAACTGTTTTTT. Translation gives CASRTTGVGNEKLFF.

CDR3 DNA sequence: TGTGCCAGCAGCTTAGGGCAGGTCAACTCTGGAAACACCATATATTTT. Its translation: CASSLGQVNSGNTIYF. This chain links TRBV7-2 with TRBJ1-3; D uncertain. V was pared by 1 base and J by 0 bases, with 10 bases between. Germline CDR1 reads SGHTA; CDR2 reads FQGNSA. The CDR3 runs to 16 residues.

Turning to this clone: The junction shows a germline mismatch at one end, possibly a read error. This sequence joins TRBV5-1 and TRBJ2-1, with TRBD2 matching 9 bases. The length of the CDR3 is 15 residues. Germline V gene lookup returns CDR1 SGHRS and CDR2 YFSETQ. CDR3 nucleotides: TGCGCCCGCAGCTGGCGGGGGGGGTCCTACAATGAGCAGTTCTTC. Its protein is CARSWRGGSYNEQFF.

The chain couples TRBV5-1 to TRBJ2-2; 8 bases map to TRBD2. CDR1 and CDR2 (germline): SGHRS, YFSETQ. Trimming at V came to 6 bases and at J to 5 bases, leaving 3 bases not matched to a gene. CDR3 length: 13 amino acids. CDR3 region: CASTSGGTGELFF. CDR3 DNA sequence: TGCGCCAGCACCTCGGGGGGGACCGGGGAGCTGTTTTTT.

This clone was detected once. Additional DNA sequences in this sample encode the identical CDR3. The chain is built from TRBV4-2 and TRBJ1-3; tentative D call: TRBD1 (5 bases). The CDR3 has 15 residues. Germline CDR1 reads LGHNA; CDR2 reads YNFKEQ. The V gene lost 0 bases and the J gene lost 2 bases, with 8 bases spanning the gap. The CDR3 here is CASSQDQGAGNTIYF. The CDR3 DNA reads TGTGCCAGCAGCCAAGACCAGGGTGCTGGAAACACCATATATTTT.

The chain joins TRBV7-3 to TRBJ2-7, with 9 bases that match TRBD1. Germline trimming cut 3 bases from V and 3 bases from J; bases unmatched to any gene: 3. Germline assignment: CDR1 SGHTA and CDR2 FQGTGA. The CDR3 runs 14 residues. The CDR3 region is CASSLGTGIYEQYF. The CDR3 DNA reads as TGTGCCAGCAGCTTGGGGACAGGGATCTACGAGCAGTACTTC.

This clone occurred a few times. The chain joins TRBV9 to TRBJ1-1; D remains ambiguous. The CDR3 runs 14 residues. Looked up from germline, CDR1 is SGDLS and CDR2 is YYNGEE. Trimming took 0 bases from V and 1 from J, leaving 7 bases between them. The CDR3 nucleotides are TGTGCCAGCAGCGTAGCTCCGGGGAACACTGAAGCTTTCTTT. Residues: CASSVAPGNTEAFF. Supplemented by reference TRBV9 and TRBJ1-1, the full variable domain reads DSGVTQTPKHLITATGQRVTLRCSPRSGDLSVYWYQQSLDQGLQFLIQYYNGEERAKGNILERFSAQQFPDLHSELNLSSLELGDSALYFCASSVAPGNTEAFFGQGTRLTVV.

This sequence joins TRBV5-4 and TRBJ2-1; 11 bases agree with TRBD2. V shed 5 bases and J 1 base; nucleotides not matched to a gene: 5. The CDR3 has 16 amino acids. CDR1 and CDR2 (germline): SGHNT, YYREEE (reference sequence). The CDR3 DNA reads TGTGCCAGCAGGGCCGGGACTAGCGGTTCCTACAATGAGCAGTTCTTC. Amino acids: CASRAGTSGSYNEQFF. Variable domain in full (rest from reference TRBV5-4 and TRBJ2-1): ETGVTQSPTHLIKTRGQQVTLRCSSQSGHNTVSWYQQALGQGPQFIFQYYREEENGRGNFPPRFSGLQFPNYSSELNVNALELDDSALYLCASRAGTSGSYNEQFFGPGTRLTVL.

The J gene is TRBJ1-1, the V gene TRBV5-1; 7 bases match TRBD1. Germline V gene lookup returns CDR1 SGHRS and CDR2 YFSETQ. The V and J ends lost 0 bases and 5 bases, in that order; junction bases with no gene match: 7. The CDR3 covers 15 residues. The CDR3 region is CASSLGQGRYTEAFF. In DNA form, the CDR3 reads TGCGCCAGCAGCTTGGGACAGGGCCGTTATACTGAAGCTTTCTTT.

This clone has just one count. This chain uses TRBV5-5 with TRBJ2-3; no firm D call. The germline CDR1 and CDR2 sequences are SGHKS and YYEKEE (reference sequence). The ends were cut back, 9 bases at V and 4 bases at J, with 18 bases in the middle. The CDR3 spans 14 residues. CDR3 sequence: CATLPRIDADTQYF. In DNA, the CDR3 is TGTGCCACCTTACCGAGGATTGACGCAGATACGCAGTATTTT.

V usage is TRBV21-1 and J usage is TRBJ1-1; the table's D gene call, TRBD1, was not cross checked with the DNA. TRBV21-1 constitutes a pseudogene. CDR3 length: 15 amino acids. In DNA, the CDR3 is TGTGCCAGCAGGGGGGCAGGGGGTTGGAACACTGAAGCTTTCTTT. It codes for CASRGAGGWNTEAFF.

The chain links TRBV30 to TRBJ2-7; tentatively, D is TRBD1 (5 bases). The V end lost 4 bases, the J end lost 5 bases, and 9 bases lay between the germline ends. This CDR3 has 11 amino acids. The germline CDR1 and CDR2 sequences are GTSNPN and SVGIG (reference sequence). The CDR3: CAWTDSDEQYF. CDR3 bases: TGTGCCTGGACTGACAGCGACGAGCAGTACTTC.

The chain is built from TRBV6-2 or TRBV6-3 and TRBJ1-2; 7 nucleotides align to TRBD1. The germline CDR1 and CDR2 sequences are MNHEY and SVGEGT. V was pared by 3 bases and J by 2 bases, with 12 bases of the junction left unmatched. The CDR3 has 17 amino acids. The CDR3 nucleotides are TGTGCCAGCAGTTATTTCGTAGACAGGGCTCTGAACTATGGCTACACCTTC. Translation gives CASSYFVDRALNYGYTF.

The chain links TRBV19 to TRBJ2-5; 8 bases align to TRBD2. This CDR3 has 14 amino acids. V was clipped by 5 bases and J by 5 bases; unmatched bases: 7. Germline V gene data show CDR1 as LNHDA and CDR2 as SQIVND (reference sequence). The CDR3 loop is CASSPGGHLETQYF. The DNA for the CDR3 is TGTGCCAGTAGTCCGGGGGGGCATTTGGAGACCCAGTACTTC.

This chain joins TRBV28 and TRBJ2-7; D possibly corresponds to TRBD2 (6 bases). There are 12 residues in the CDR3. V lost 2 bases, J lost 4 bases, and 6 bases lay in between. CDR1 MDHEN and CDR2 SYDVKM come from the germline V gene. CDR3 in DNA: TGTGCCAGCAGTTTAGGGAGGTACGAGCAGTACTTC. Protein: CASSLGRYEQYF.

The rearrangement uses TRBV3-1 (or the pseudogene TRBV3-2) and TRBJ2-1; TRBD2 might be the D (5 bases). The CDR3 totals 11 residues. V dropped 4 bases and J dropped 11 bases, with 9 bases sitting between them. Per germline, CDR1 LGHDT and CDR2 YNNKEL (reference sequence). CDR3 loop: CASSPGVKQFF. The CDR3 DNA reads as TGTGCCAGCAGCCCCGGGGTTAAGCAGTTCTTC.

The DNA for the CDR3 is TGTGCCAGCAGTGAAGCCTTACAGGGAAGGACCCAGTACTTC. Translation gives CASSEALQGRTQYF. The genes are TRBV6-1 and TRBJ2-5; possible D gene TRBD1, 6 bases. The CDR3 totals 14 residues. Trimming shortened V by 0 bases and J by 7 bases, and 12 bases separated the two germline ends. Germline-derived CDR1 and CDR2 are MNHNS and SASEGT.

This chain uses TRBV2 with TRBJ1-2; possible D gene TRBD1, 6 bases. The V end lost 8 bases, the J end lost 3 bases, and 19 bases lay between the germline ends. The germline CDR1 and CDR2 sequences are SNHLY and FYNNEI. The CDR3 spans 15 residues. CDR3 sequence reads: CASPNPGGGDYGYTF. The DNA of the CDR3 is TGTGCCAGCCCAAACCCCGGGGGGGGCGACTATGGCTACACCTTC.

This clone was counted once. This rearrangement joins TRBV5-1 to TRBJ1-3; tentative D call: TRBD1 (6 bases). The CDR3 is 16 amino acids. In germline, CDR1 is SGHRS, CDR2 YFSETQ. Trimming stripped 5 bases from V and 0 bases from J, with 15 bases between. The CDR3 DNA reads TGCGCCAGCAGTCGACAGGCCTTTGACTCTGGAAACACCATATATTTT. Amino acid sequence: CASSRQAFDSGNTIYF. The complete variable domain, with remaining parts taken from reference TRBV5-1 and TRBJ1-3, reads KAGVTQTPRYLIKTRGQQVTLSCSPISGHRSVSWYQQTPGQGLQFLFEYFSETQRNKGNFPGRFSGRQFSNSRSEMNVSTLELGDSALYLCASSRQAFDSGNTIYFGEGSWLTVV.

A single count supports this clone. V is TRBV5-1 and J is TRBJ1-2, with 8 positions matching TRBD1. CDR3 length: 14 residues. After removal of 4 bases from V and 11 bases from J, the junction contained 13 bases not matched to a gene. Per the germline V gene, CDR1 is SGHRS and CDR2 is YFSETQ. This CDR3 is CASSHRTGNFGYTF. CDR3 coding DNA: TGCGCCAGCAGCCACCGGACAGGGAATTTTGGTTACACCTTC. The entire variable domain, with the rest obtained from reference TRBV5-1 and TRBJ1-2, is as follows: KAGVTQTPRYLIKTRGQQVTLSCSPISGHRSVSWYQQTPGQGLQFLFEYFSETQRNKGNFPGRFSGRQFSNSRSEMNVSTLELGDSALYLCASSHRTGNFGYTFGSGTRLTVV.